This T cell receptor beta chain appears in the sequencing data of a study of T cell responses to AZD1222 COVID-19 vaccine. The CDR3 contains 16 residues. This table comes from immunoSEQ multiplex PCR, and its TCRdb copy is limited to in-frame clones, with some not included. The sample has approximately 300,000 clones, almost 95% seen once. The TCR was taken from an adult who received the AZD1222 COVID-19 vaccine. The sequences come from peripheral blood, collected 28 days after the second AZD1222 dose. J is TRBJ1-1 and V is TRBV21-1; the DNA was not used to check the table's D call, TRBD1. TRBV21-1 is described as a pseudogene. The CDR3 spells CASSKVTGRKNTEAFF. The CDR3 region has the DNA TGTGCCAGCAGCAAGGTGACAGGAAGAAAGAACACTGAAGCTTTCTTT.